This T cell receptor (beta chain) was identified during a study of technical replicates of blood from four donors. Sequenced by immunoSEQ multiplex PCR; TCRdb stores in-frame clones only, minus some. The profile covers around 69,000 clones, with 85% to 90% appearing a single time and about 4.7% taken by the ten largest. Germline V gene sequence: CDR1 SQVTM, CDR2 ANQGSEA. This CDR3 has 11 amino acids. The trim removed 7 bases at V and 6 bases at J, leaving 3 bases unmatched. V is TRBV29-1 and J is TRBJ2-1; 7 bases are shared with TRBD1. The receptor's source is a human donor in good health. Some clones in this sample may be carry-over from other donors' samples. What was sequenced was PBMCs. This CDR3 is CSAGQSNEQFF. DNA of the CDR3: TGCAGCGCGGGACAGAGCAATGAGCAGTTCTTC.